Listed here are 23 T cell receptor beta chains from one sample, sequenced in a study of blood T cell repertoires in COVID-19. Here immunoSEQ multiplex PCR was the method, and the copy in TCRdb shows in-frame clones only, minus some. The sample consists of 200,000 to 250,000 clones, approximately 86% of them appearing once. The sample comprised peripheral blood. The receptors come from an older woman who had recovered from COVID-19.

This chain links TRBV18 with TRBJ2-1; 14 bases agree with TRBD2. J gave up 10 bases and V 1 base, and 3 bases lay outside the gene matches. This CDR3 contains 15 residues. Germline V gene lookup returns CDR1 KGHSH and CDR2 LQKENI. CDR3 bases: TGTGCCAGCTCACCACGACTAGCGGGGGGGACCGAGCAGTTCTTC. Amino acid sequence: CASSPRLAGGTEQFF. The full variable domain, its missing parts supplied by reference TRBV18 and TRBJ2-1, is NAGVMQNPRHLVRRRGQEARLRCSPMKGHSHVYWYRQLPEEGLKFMVYLQKENIIDESGMPKERFSAEFPKEGPSILRIQQVVRGDSAAYFCASSPRLAGGTEQFFGPGTRLTVL.

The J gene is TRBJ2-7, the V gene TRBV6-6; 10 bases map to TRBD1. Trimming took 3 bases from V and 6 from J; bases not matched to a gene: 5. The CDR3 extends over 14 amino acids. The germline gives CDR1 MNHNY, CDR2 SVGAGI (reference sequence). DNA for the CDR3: TGTGCCAGCAGTTATGGGGACAGGGGTGGCGAGCAGTACTTC. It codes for CASSYGDRGGEQYF.

CDR3 residues: CASSSSGQGEKLFF. The CDR3 DNA is TGTGCCAGCAGCTCTTCGGGACAGGGGGAAAAACTGTTTTTT. The rearrangement uses TRBV11-1 and TRBJ1-4, with TRBD1 identical over 10 bases. In germline, CDR1 is SGHAT, CDR2 FQDESV (reference sequence). The length of the CDR3 is 14 residues. V shed 4 bases, J shed 8 bases, and the junction held 4 bases outside the gene matches.

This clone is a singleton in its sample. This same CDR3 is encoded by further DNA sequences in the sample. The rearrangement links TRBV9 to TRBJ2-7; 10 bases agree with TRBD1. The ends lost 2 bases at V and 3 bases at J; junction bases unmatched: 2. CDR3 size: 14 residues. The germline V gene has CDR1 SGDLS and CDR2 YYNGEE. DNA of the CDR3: TGTGCCAGCAGCGTTGGACAGGGGGACTACGAGCAGTACTTC. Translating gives CASSVGQGDYEQYF.

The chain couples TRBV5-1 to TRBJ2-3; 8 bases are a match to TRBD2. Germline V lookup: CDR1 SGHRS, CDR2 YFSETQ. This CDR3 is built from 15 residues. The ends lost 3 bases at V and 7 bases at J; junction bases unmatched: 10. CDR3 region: CASSSGTRGTNTQYF. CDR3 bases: TGCGCCAGCAGCTCCGGGACTAGGGGCACGAATACGCAGTATTTT.

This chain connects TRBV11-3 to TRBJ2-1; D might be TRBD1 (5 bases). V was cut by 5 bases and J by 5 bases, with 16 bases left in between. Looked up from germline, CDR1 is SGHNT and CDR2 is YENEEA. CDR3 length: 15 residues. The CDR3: CASSREALGHNEQFF. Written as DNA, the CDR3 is TGTGCCAGCAGCAGGGAAGCATTGGGGCACAATGAGCAGTTCTTC.

CDR3 bases: TGTGCCAGCAGCTTAGTTGTCAACCCCAGGGATGGCTACACCTTC. Encoded protein: CASSLVVNPRDGYTF. The chain uses TRBV11-1 and TRBJ1-2; D might be TRBD1 (5 bases). CDR1 SGHAT and CDR2 FQDESV come from the germline V gene (reference sequence). Deletions cut 1 base from V and 6 bases from J, with 15 bases between. This CDR3 comprises 15 residues.

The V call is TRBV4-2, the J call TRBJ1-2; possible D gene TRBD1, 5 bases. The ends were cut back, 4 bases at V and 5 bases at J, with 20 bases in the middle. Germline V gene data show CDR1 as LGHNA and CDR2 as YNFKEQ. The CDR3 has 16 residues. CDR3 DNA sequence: TGTGCCAGCAGCCCACGACTGGCACAGGACCAATATGGCTACACCTTC. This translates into CASSPRLAQDQYGYTF.

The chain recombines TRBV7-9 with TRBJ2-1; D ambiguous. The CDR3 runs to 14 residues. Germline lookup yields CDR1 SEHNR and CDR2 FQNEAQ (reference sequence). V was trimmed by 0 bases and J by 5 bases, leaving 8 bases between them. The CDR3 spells CASSLALGNNEQFF. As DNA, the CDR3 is TGTGCCAGCAGCTTAGCGCTCGGTAACAATGAGCAGTTCTTC. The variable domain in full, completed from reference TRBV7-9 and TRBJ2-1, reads DTGVSQNPRHKITKRGQNVTFRCDPISEHNRLYWYRQTLGQGPEFLTYFQNEAQLEKSRLLSDRFSAERPKGSFSTLEIQRTEQGDSAMYLCASSLALGNNEQFFGPGTRLTVL.

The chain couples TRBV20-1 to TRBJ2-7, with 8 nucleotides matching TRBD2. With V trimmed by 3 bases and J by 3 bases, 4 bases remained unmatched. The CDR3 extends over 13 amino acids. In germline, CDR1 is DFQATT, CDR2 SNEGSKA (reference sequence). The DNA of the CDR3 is TGCAGTGCTAGTTGGCTAGCGGGCTACGAGCAGTACTTC. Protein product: CSASWLAGYEQYF.

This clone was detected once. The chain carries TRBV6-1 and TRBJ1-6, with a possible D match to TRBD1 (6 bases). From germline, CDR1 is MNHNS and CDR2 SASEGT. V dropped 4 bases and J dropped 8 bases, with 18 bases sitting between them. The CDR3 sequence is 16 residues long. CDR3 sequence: CASSANRVNIDSPLHF. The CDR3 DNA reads TGTGCCAGCAGTGCTAACAGGGTCAATATCGATTCACCCCTCCACTTT.

The CDR3 is CASSSEGVVADTQYF. CDR3 DNA: TGTGCCAGCAGCTCCGAGGGGGTGGTGGCAGATACGCAGTATTTT. V and J are TRBV7-2 and TRBJ2-3, with D possibly being TRBD1 (6 bases). Germline CDR1 is SGHTA and CDR2 is FQGNSA. Trimming shortened V by 4 bases and J by 4 bases, and 15 bases separated the two germline ends. CDR3 length: 15 amino acids.

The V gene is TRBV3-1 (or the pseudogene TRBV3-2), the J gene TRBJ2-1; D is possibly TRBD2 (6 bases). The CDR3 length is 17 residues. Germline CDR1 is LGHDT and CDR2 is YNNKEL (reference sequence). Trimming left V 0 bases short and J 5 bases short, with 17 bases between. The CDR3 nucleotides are TGTGCCAGCAGCCAAGATGGCGGGGTCCCCGGGCACAATGAGCAGTTCTTC. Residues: CASSQDGGVPGHNEQFF.

Here the CDR3 reads CAIRGGTSGASGELFF. The CDR3 DNA is TGTGCCATCAGGGGCGGGACTAGCGGGGCCTCCGGGGAGCTGTTTTTT. The chain joins TRBV10-3 to TRBJ2-2; the match to TRBD2 covers 13 bases. The CDR3 length is 16 residues. Germline CDR1 ENHRY, CDR2 SYGVKD. Trimming took 6 bases from V and 6 from J; bases not matched to a gene: 7.

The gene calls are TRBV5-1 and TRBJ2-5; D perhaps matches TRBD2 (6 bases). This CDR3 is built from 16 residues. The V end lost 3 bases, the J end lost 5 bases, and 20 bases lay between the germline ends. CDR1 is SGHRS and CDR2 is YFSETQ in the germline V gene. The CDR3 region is CASSSRTGRPLETQYF. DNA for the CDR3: TGCGCCAGCAGCTCTCGGACGGGGAGGCCCCTGGAGACCCAGTACTTC.

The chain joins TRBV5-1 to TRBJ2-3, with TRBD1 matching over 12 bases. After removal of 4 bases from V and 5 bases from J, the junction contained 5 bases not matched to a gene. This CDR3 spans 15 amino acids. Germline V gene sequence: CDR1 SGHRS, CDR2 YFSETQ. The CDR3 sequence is CASSTGQGAQDTQYF. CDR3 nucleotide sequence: TGCGCCAGCAGCACGGGACAGGGGGCACAAGATACGCAGTATTTT.

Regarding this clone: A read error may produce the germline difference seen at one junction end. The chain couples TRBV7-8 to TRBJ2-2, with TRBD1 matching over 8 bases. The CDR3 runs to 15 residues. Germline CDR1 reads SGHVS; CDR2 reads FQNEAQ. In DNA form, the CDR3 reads TGTGCCAGCAACTTAGGTCAGGGGGCTATCGGGGAGCTGTTTTTT. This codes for CASNLGQGAIGELFF.

CDR3 sequence reads: CASSLGQGGLSYEQYF. Written as DNA, the CDR3 is TGTGCCAGCTCACTCGGACAGGGGGGGCTTTCCTACGAGCAGTACTTC. The rearrangement uses TRBV18 and TRBJ2-7, with 10 bases fitting TRBD1. CDR1 KGHSH and CDR2 LQKENI come from the germline V gene. J lost 1 base, V lost 4 bases, and 7 bases had no gene match. This CDR3 contains 16 residues.

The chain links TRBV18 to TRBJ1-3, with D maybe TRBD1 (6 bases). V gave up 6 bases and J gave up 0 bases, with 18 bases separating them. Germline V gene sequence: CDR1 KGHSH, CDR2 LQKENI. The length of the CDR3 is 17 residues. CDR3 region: CASSQGQLRASGNTIYF. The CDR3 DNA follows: TGTGCCAGCTCTCAAGGACAGCTAAGGGCCTCTGGAAACACCATATATTTT.

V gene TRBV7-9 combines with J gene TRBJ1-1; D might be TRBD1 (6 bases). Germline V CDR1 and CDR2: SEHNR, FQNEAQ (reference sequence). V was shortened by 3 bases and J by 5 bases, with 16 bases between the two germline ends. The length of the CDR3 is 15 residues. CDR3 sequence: CASSFRTARETEAFF. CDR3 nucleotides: TGTGCCAGCAGCTTTCGGACAGCGAGGGAAACTGAAGCTTTCTTT.

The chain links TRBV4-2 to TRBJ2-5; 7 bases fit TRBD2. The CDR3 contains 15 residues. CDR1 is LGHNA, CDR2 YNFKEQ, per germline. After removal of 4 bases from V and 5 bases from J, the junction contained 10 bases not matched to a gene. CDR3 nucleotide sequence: TGTGCCAGCAGCCGCCCCGGCGGGGGAGGGGAGACCCAGTACTTC. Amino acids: CASSRPGGGGETQYF.

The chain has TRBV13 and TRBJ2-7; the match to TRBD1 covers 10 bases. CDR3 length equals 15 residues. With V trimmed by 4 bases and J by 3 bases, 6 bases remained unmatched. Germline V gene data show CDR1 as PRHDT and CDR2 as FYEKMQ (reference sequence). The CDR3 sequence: CASSSSTGGFYEQYF. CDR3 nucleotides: TGTGCCAGCAGCTCTTCGACAGGGGGCTTCTACGAGCAGTACTTC. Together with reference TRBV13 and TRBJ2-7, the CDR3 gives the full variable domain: AAGVIQSPRHLIKEKRETATLKCYPIPRHDTVYWYQQGPGQDPQFLISFYEKMQSDKGSIPDRFSAQQFSDYHSELNMSSLELGDSALYFCASSSSTGGFYEQYFGPGTRLTVT.

CDR3 amino acids: CASSYSYRPGDTEAFF. The CDR3 DNA sequence: TGTGCCAGCAGTTACTCGTACCGGCCGGGGGACACTGAAGCTTTCTTT. This sequence joins TRBV6-5 and TRBJ1-1, with D possibly being TRBD1 (5 bases). Germline V gene lookup returns CDR1 MNHEY and CDR2 SVGAGI. V was trimmed by 0 bases and J by 3 bases, leaving 14 bases between them. CDR3 length equals 16 residues.